This T cell receptor beta chain was documented in a study of T cells in Graves' hyperthyroidism and ophthalmopathy. Germline V gene lookup returns CDR1 SGDLS and CDR2 YYNGEE. Trimming removed 0 bases from V and 4 bases from J, with 13 bases in between. The CDR3 runs to 15 residues. The patients, who ranged from 18 to 65 in age, presented with newly diagnosed hyperthyroidism lasting under 2 months. Criteria for exclusion of patients were uncontrolled infection, other autoimmune disease, pregnancy or lactation. From RNA transcripts, TCR beta CDR3 regions were amplified. HTBI primers drove first-round RT-PCR of the TCR CDR3. TCRdb re-called the multiplex PCR reads with MiXCR, one entry per CDR3 protein. The table shows tens of thousands of distinct CDR3 sequences, with roughly 46% occurring only once.

Sequences were obtained from blood. This TCR came from a woman in her twenties or thirties with Graves' hyperthyroidism. V usage is TRBV9 and J usage is TRBJ1-1, with D tentatively TRBD1 (6 bases). For the CDR3, the DNA is TGTGCCAGCAGCGTAGATGGGGGCGCGTCCACTGAAGCTTTCTTT. Translation gives CASSVDGGASTEAFF.